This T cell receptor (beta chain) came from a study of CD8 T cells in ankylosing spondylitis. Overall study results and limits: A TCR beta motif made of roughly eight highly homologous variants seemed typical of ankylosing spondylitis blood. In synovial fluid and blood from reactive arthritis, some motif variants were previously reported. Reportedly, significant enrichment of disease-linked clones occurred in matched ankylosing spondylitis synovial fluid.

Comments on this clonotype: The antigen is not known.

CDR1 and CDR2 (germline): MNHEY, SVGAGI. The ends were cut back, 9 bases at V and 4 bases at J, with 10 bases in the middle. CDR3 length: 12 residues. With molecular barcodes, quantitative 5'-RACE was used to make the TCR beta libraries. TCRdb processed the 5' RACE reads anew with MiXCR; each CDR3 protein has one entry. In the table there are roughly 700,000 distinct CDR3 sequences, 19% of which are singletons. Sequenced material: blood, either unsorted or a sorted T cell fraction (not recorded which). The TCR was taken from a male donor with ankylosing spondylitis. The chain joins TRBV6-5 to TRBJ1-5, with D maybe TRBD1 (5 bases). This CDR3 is CASGTGNQPQHF. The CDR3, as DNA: TGTGCCAGTGGGACGGGGAATCAGCCCCAGCATTTT.